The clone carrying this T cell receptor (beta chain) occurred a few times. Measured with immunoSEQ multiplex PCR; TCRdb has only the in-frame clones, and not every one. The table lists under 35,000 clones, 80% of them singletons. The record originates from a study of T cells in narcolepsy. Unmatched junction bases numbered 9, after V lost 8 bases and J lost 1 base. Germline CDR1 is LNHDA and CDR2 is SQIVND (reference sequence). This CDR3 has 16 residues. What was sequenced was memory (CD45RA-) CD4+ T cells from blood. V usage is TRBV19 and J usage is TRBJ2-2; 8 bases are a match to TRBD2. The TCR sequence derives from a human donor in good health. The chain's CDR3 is CASHPPLAGNTGELFF. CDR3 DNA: TGTGCCAGTCATCCCCCGCTAGCGGGGAACACCGGGGAGCTGTTTTTT.